The T cell receptor beta chain under discussion was sequenced for a study of blood T cell repertoires in COVID-19. This CDR3 comprises 17 residues. Looked up from germline, CDR1 is SGHRS and CDR2 is YFSETQ. V was clipped by 0 bases and J by 3 bases; unmatched bases: 9. Authors' analysis steps: Reference gene primer amplification gave estimated nucleated cell counts. The method was immunoSEQ multiplex PCR; TCRdb's version includes in-frame clones alone and lacks a portion of them. Clone size and V and J calls were adopted from that table, with D and trimming inferred from the DNA. The sample shows roughly 300,000 clones, 75% to 90% of them seen only once.

Sequencing used peripheral blood. The rearrangement joins TRBV5-1 to TRBJ2-3; 8 positions match TRBD2. This TCR came from a woman in her 40s who had recovered from COVID-19. The CDR3 DNA sequence: TGCGCCAGCAGCTTGGCTCGCGGGGGGCGGGGAACAGATACGCAGTATTTT. Translating gives CASSLARGGRGTDTQYF. Drawing the rest from reference TRBV5-1 and TRBJ2-3, the complete variable domain is KAGVTQTPRYLIKTRGQQVTLSCSPISGHRSVSWYQQTPGQGLQFLFEYFSETQRNKGNFPGRFSGRQFSNSRSEMNVSTLELGDSALYLCASSLARGGRGTDTQYFGPGTRLTVL.